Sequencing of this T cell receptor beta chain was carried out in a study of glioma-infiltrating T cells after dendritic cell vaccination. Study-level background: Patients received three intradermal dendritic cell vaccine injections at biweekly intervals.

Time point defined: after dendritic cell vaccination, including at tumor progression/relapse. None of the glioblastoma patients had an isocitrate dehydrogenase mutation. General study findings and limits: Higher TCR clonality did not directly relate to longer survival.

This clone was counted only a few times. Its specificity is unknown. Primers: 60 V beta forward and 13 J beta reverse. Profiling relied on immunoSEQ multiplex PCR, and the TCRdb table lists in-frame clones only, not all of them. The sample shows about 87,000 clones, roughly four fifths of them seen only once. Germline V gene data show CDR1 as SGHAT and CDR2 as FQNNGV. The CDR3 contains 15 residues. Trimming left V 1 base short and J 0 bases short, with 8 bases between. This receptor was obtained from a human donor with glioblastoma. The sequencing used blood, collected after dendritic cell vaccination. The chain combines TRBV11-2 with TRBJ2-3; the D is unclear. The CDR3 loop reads CASSLGQFSTDTQYF. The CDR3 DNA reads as TGTGCCAGCAGCTTAGGTCAGTTTAGCACAGATACGCAGTATTTT. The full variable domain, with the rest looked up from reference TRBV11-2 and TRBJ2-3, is EAGVAQSPRYKIIEKRQSVAFWCNPISGHATLYWYQQILGQGPKLLIQFQNNGVVDDSQLPKDRFSAERLKGVDSTLKIQPAKLEDSAVYLCASSLGQFSTDTQYFGPGTRLTVL.